Following are 29 T cell receptor beta chains from one sample sequenced in a study of blood T cells in healthy people across ages. The second PCR ran roughly 6 to 12 cycles with a sample-barcoded 5' primer and J-beta primers. From the 5' RACE reads, TCRdb called clonotypes with MiXCR, one entry per CDR3 protein. The sample includes approximately 290,000 distinct CDR3 sequences, 25% to 30% of them seen just once. The sample consisted of blood. Receptors originate from a woman between 65 and 79 years old in good health.

This chain links TRBV12-3 or TRBV12-4 with TRBJ1-1; 11 bases map to TRBD1. The CDR3 extends over 16 amino acids. Trimming took 6 bases from V and 3 from J; bases not matched to a gene: 9. This CDR3 is CASRKDRGHRDTEAFF. CDR3 in DNA: TGTGCCAGCAGGAAGGACAGGGGGCACCGTGACACTGAAGCTTTCTTT.

This clonotype turned up a few times. The gene calls are TRBV5-1 and TRBJ1-4; D uncertain. This CDR3 has 15 residues. V dropped 2 bases and J dropped 8 bases, with 16 bases sitting between them. Per the germline V gene, CDR1 is SGHRS and CDR2 is YFSETQ. CDR3 bases: TGCGCCAGCAGCTTAGGACGGACGCCCCAAGAAAAACTGTTTTTT. It specifies CASSLGRTPQEKLFF. Full variable domain (missing parts from reference TRBV5-1 and TRBJ1-4): KAGVTQTPRYLIKTRGQQVTLSCSPISGHRSVSWYQQTPGQGLQFLFEYFSETQRNKGNFPGRFSGRQFSNSRSEMNVSTLELGDSALYLCASSLGRTPQEKLFFGSGTQLSVL.

The sample holds a few counts of this clonotype. The J gene is TRBJ2-3, the V gene TRBV20-1; the D gene could be TRBD1 or TRBD2 (5 bases each). Germline V CDR1 and CDR2: DFQATT, SNEGSKA (reference sequence). V was clipped by 0 bases and J by 5 bases, with 15 bases between them. The CDR3 has 15 amino acids. CDR3 coding DNA: TGCAGTGCTAGAGAAACGGGACGGCTGGGAGATACGCAGTATTTT. As protein: CSARETGRLGDTQYF.

This clonotype has a handful of counts. The chain carries TRBV5-1 and TRBJ2-5; the D gene is possibly TRBD1 (5 bases). The V gene's germline CDR1 is SGHRS and CDR2 YFSETQ. V lost 1 base to trimming and J lost 1 base, with 14 bases between them. The CDR3 length is 16 residues. CDR3 sequence (DNA): TGCGCCAGCAGCTTGAGTTCGCAGGGTATCCAAGAGACCCAGTACTTC. It encodes CASSLSSQGIQETQYF.

V usage is TRBV4-1 and J usage is TRBJ1-4; no definite D call. The CDR3 extends over 18 amino acids. The V and J ends lost 0 bases and 5 bases respectively, with 19 bases between them. CDR1 MGHRA and CDR2 YSYEKL come from the germline V gene. The CDR3 here is CASSQDRWPSGSNEKLFF. CDR3 DNA: TGCGCCAGCAGCCAAGATCGCTGGCCGTCGGGCTCAAATGAAAAACTGTTTTTT.

This clonotype was seen a few times. The chain links TRBV20-1 to TRBJ2-5; D uncertain. V was clipped by 3 bases and J by 3 bases, with 11 bases between them. The CDR3 has 13 amino acids. Germline V gene data show CDR1 as DFQATT and CDR2 as SNEGSKA (reference sequence). The CDR3 DNA reads as TGCAGTGCTAGTAGCCCTCCAAAAGAGACCCAGTACTTC. Translated: CSASSPPKETQYF.

This clonotype was seen more than once but under ten times. The CDR3 sequence: CSANRGHNTEAFF. As DNA, the CDR3 is TGCAGTGCTAACAGGGGGCACAACACTGAAGCTTTCTTT. The rearrangement links TRBV20-1 to TRBJ1-1; 9 bases fit TRBD1. This CDR3 has 13 residues. J gave up 2 bases and V 4 bases, and 2 bases lay outside the gene matches. Germline CDR1 is DFQATT and CDR2 is SNEGSKA (reference sequence).

Only a few counts were recorded for this clonotype. V and J are TRBV20-1 and TRBJ1-4, with D maybe TRBD1 (5 bases). Germline V gene data show CDR1 as DFQATT and CDR2 as SNEGSKA (reference sequence). This CDR3 has 14 residues. Between the trimmed V and J ends, which lost 3 bases and 8 bases, there was a span of 16 bases. CDR3 loop: CSASQGTKKEKLFF. The CDR3 nucleotides are TGCAGTGCTAGCCAGGGAACGAAGAAGGAAAAACTGTTTTTT.

The V call is TRBV6-1, the J call TRBJ1-4; D perhaps matches TRBD1 (6 bases). This CDR3 contains 19 residues. Germline V lookup: CDR1 MNHNS, CDR2 SASEGT. V gave up 4 bases and J gave up 0 bases, with 21 bases separating them. CDR3 residues: CASSGDPGTYRATNEKLFF. In nucleotides, the CDR3 is TGTGCCAGCAGTGGTGACCCCGGGACATACCGTGCAACTAATGAAAAACTGTTTTTT.

This rearrangement joins TRBV20-1 to TRBJ2-7; TRBD2 agrees at 8 bases. CDR1 and CDR2 (germline): DFQATT, SNEGSKA (reference sequence). The CDR3 has 15 amino acids. V gave up 6 bases and J gave up 1 base; unmatched junction bases: 11. The CDR3 sequence: CSAHILSGNSYEQYF. As DNA, the CDR3 is TGCAGTGCCCACATCCTTAGCGGGAATTCCTACGAGCAGTACTTC.

The chain carries TRBV28 and TRBJ2-7, with D maybe TRBD2 (5 bases). Germline V gene sequence: CDR1 MDHEN, CDR2 SYDVKM. This CDR3 contains 14 residues. With 2 bases removed from V and 0 bases from J, the gap between germline ends came to 8 bases. The CDR3 protein is CASSLPTSSYEQYF. CDR3 nucleotide sequence: TGTGCCAGCAGTTTACCCACTAGCTCCTACGAGCAGTACTTC. The full variable domain, rest sourced from reference TRBV28 and TRBJ2-7, is DVKVTQSSRYLVKRTGEKVFLECVQDMDHENMFWYRQDPGLGLRLIYFSYDVKMKEKGDIPEGYSVSREKKERFSLILESASTNQTSMYLCASSLPTSSYEQYFGPGTRLTVT.

The chain uses TRBV5-1 and TRBJ2-7; D is unclear. V was clipped by 0 bases and J by 6 bases, with 10 bases between them. CDR3 length: 13 amino acids. Per germline, CDR1 SGHRS and CDR2 YFSETQ. The CDR3 sequence: CASSLDGSIEQYF. CDR3 DNA sequence: TGCGCCAGCAGCTTGGACGGGTCTATCGAGCAGTACTTC.

This clonotype occurred a few times. The gene calls are TRBV28 and TRBJ1-2; maybe TRBD1 (5 bases). This CDR3 contains 15 residues. Germline CDR1 MDHEN, CDR2 SYDVKM. V lost 8 bases to trimming and J lost 5 bases, with 21 bases between them. CDR3 DNA: TGTGCCAGCGAGGCCTCAGTAGGGGACCCTTATGGCTACACCTTC. It is translated as CASEASVGDPYGYTF.

This clonotype was observed a handful of times. CDR3 residues: CSAIVTSDYEQYF. Here the CDR3 DNA reads TGCAGTGCCATTGTGACTAGCGACTACGAGCAGTACTTC. V and J are TRBV20-1 and TRBJ2-7; 8 bases map to TRBD2. Germline assignment: CDR1 DFQATT and CDR2 SNEGSKA (reference sequence). Trimming cost V 6 bases and J 3 bases; bases outside gene matches: 7. The CDR3 sequence is 13 residues long.

The chain uses TRBV7-3 and TRBJ2-5; D gene unclear. The J call may be incorrect, as the DNA end agrees better with TRBJ2-7. CDR3 size: 13 residues. Germline V CDR1 and CDR2: SGHTA, FQGTGA. The CDR3 DNA reads as TGTGCCAGCAGCCCCGAGGTAGGCGGCGAGCAGTACTTC. Translating it yields CASSPEVGGEQYF.

The gene calls are TRBV7-2 and TRBJ2-7; D gene unclear. Trimming removed 2 bases from V and 7 bases from J, with 18 bases in between. This CDR3 is 15 amino acids long. The germline gives CDR1 SGHTA, CDR2 FQGNSA. The CDR3 region has the DNA TGTGCCAGCAGCTTATCAAGACGGGCCATTTCGGAGCAGTACTTC. Its translation is CASSLSRRAISEQYF.

The chain couples TRBV7-9 to TRBJ2-3, with 7 bases that match TRBD1. Germline loops: CDR1 SEHNR, CDR2 FQNEAQ (reference sequence). The length of the CDR3 is 14 residues. The V gene end was trimmed by 5 bases and the J gene end by 10 bases; junction bases not matched to a gene: 12. CDR3 DNA sequence: TGTGCCAGCAGCCGAGAAGGGACAGACGACGCGCAGTATTTT. It yields the protein CASSREGTDDAQYF.

In its sample, this clonotype was seen a few times. The V call is TRBV2, the J call TRBJ1-2, with unresolved D. The CDR3 covers 13 residues. Germline V gene sequence: CDR1 SNHLY, CDR2 FYNNEI. Between the trimmed V and J ends, which lost 5 bases and 0 bases, there was a span of 7 bases. The CDR3 loop is CASSPTSNYGYTF. In nucleotides, the CDR3 is TGTGCCAGCAGTCCTACTTCTAACTATGGCTACACCTTC.

There are a few counts of this clonotype. The chain carries TRBV6-1 and TRBJ1-2; D call uncertain. The germline V gene has CDR1 MNHNS and CDR2 SASEGT. V was trimmed by 7 bases and J by 7 bases, leaving 13 bases between them. The CDR3 contains 12 residues. CDR3: CASNPDRGGYTF. In nucleotides, the CDR3 is TGTGCCAGCAATCCGGATCGGGGTGGCTACACCTTC.

This chain links TRBV5-1 with TRBJ2-1; 10 bases are shared with TRBD2. Trimming removed 4 bases from V and 7 bases from J; junction bases left unmatched: 8. The CDR3 runs 15 residues. Germline V CDR1 and CDR2: SGHRS, YFSETQ. CDR3 DNA sequence: TGCGCCAGCAGCCCACTAGCGGGAATATCGAATGAGCAGTTCTTC. It is translated as CASSPLAGISNEQFF.

The chain is built from TRBV3-1 and TRBJ2-5; unclear D gene. TRBJ2-1 matches the DNA end more closely, so the J call is doubtful. CDR3 length: 12 residues. The germline gives CDR1 LGHDT, CDR2 YNNKEL (reference sequence). This CDR3 is CASSRTLDEQFF. DNA of the CDR3: TGTGCCAGCAGCCGAACGTTAGATGAGCAGTTCTTC.

The J gene is TRBJ2-5, the V gene TRBV6-1; tentatively, D is TRBD1 (6 bases). With the DNA end fitting TRBJ2-1 better, the J assignment may be wrong. Germline values: CDR1 MNHNS, CDR2 SASEGT. This CDR3 is built from 16 residues. CDR3 nucleotides: TGTGCCAGCAGTCCCTTCGGGCAGGGGAACGGCAATGAGCAGTTCTTC. Its translation is CASSPFGQGNGNEQFF.

The rearrangement uses TRBV6-2 or TRBV6-3 and TRBJ1-2; D remains ambiguous. The CDR3 runs to 16 residues. V was trimmed by 0 bases and J by 6 bases, leaving 17 bases between them. CDR1 is MNHEY, CDR2 SVGEGT, per germline. CDR3 amino acids: CASSYSNLAAPDGYTF. For the CDR3, the DNA is TGTGCCAGCAGTTACTCGAATCTCGCGGCGCCGGATGGCTACACCTTC.

The rearrangement joins TRBV20-1 to TRBJ2-1; D not certain. CDR3 length equals 14 residues. The ends were cut back, 6 bases at V and 4 bases at J, with 16 bases in the middle. The germline V gene encodes CDR1 DFQATT and CDR2 SNEGSKA (reference sequence). The CDR3 protein is CSARVVGSYNEQFF. DNA for the CDR3: TGCAGTGCCCGAGTAGTGGGGTCGTACAATGAGCAGTTCTTC.

This clonotype was detected only a few times. The chain combines TRBV2 with TRBJ2-4; D call uncertain. The V end lost 6 bases, the J end lost 9 bases, and 12 bases lay between the germline ends. Germline V lookup: CDR1 SNHLY, CDR2 FYNNEI. This CDR3 has 12 amino acids. The CDR3 DNA is TGTGCCAGCAGGCCCTCCTCGCCCATTCAGTACTTC. This translates into CASRPSSPIQYF.

The V and J genes are TRBV29-1 and TRBJ2-6; perhaps TRBD2 as D (6 bases). Per the germline V gene, CDR1 is SQVTM and CDR2 is ANQGSEA. Trimming removed 5 bases at V and 1 base at J, with 9 bases between. The CDR3 runs 14 residues. CDR3 in DNA: TGCAGCGTTCGCGGGGTTTCTGGGGCCAACGTCCTGACTTTC. Translation gives CSVRGVSGANVLTF.

V and J are TRBV7-9 and TRBJ2-6; maybe TRBD2 (6 bases). This CDR3 is 16 amino acids long. In germline, CDR1 is SEHNR, CDR2 FQNEAQ (reference sequence). V dropped 0 bases and J dropped 2 bases, with 8 bases sitting between them. In nucleotides, the CDR3 is TGTGCCAGCAGCTTAGCGCGGGGAACTGGGGCCAACGTCCTGACTTTC. This codes for CASSLARGTGANVLTF.

The chain couples TRBV5-1 to TRBJ2-5; D remains ambiguous. V lost 4 bases and J 5 bases, leaving 21 bases between the germline ends. CDR3 length: 16 residues. Germline V lookup: CDR1 SGHRS, CDR2 YFSETQ. The CDR3 region has the DNA TGCGCCAGCAGCACGACAACAAGCTCGGATAGGGAGACCCAGTACTTC. Translated: CASSTTTSSDRETQYF.

For this clonotype: One end of the junction is discordant with germline, which a read error may explain. V usage is TRBV5-1 and J usage is TRBJ1-4; D may be TRBD1 (5 bases). The germline CDR1 and CDR2 sequences are SGHRS and YFSETQ. The CDR3 has 15 amino acids. CDR3 protein: CASSLGSAGNEKLFF. CDR3 coding DNA: TGCGCCAGCAGCTTGGGTTCGGCAGGGAATGAAAAATTGTTTTTT.